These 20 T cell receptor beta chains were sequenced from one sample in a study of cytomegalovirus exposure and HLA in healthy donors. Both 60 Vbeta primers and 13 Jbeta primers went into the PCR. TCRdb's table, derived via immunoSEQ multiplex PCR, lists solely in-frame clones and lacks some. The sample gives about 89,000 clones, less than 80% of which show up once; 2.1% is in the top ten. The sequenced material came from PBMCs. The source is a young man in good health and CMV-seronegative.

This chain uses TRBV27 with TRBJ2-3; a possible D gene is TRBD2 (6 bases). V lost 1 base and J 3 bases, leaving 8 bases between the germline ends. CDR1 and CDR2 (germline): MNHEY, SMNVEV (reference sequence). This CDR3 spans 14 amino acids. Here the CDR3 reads CASSLLRDTDTQYF. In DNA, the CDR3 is TGTGCCAGCAGTTTATTGCGGGATACAGATACGCAGTATTTT.

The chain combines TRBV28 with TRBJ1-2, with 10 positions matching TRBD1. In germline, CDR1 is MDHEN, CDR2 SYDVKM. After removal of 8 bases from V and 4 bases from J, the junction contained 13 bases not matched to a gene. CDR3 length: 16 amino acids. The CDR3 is CASRRQGASLSYGYTF. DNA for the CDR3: TGTGCCAGCCGAAGACAGGGGGCCTCTTTGAGCTATGGCTACACCTTC.

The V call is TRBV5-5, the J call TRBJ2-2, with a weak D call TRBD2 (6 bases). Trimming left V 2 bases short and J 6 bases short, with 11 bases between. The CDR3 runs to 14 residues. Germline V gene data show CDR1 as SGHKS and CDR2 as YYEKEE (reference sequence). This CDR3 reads CASSFGGDSGELFF. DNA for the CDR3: TGTGCCAGCAGCTTTGGTGGGGACTCCGGGGAGCTGTTTTTT.

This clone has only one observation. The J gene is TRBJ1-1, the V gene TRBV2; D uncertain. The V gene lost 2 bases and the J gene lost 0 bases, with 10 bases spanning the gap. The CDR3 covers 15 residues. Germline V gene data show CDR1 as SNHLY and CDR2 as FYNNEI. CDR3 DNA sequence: TGTGCCAGCAGTGAAAGTGGACTGATGAACACTGAAGCTTTCTTT. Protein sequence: CASSESGLMNTEAFF.

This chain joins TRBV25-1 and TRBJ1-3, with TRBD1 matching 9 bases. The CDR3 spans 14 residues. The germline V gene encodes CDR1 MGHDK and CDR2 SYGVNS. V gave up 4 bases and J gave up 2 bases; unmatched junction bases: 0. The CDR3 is CASSGQGAGNTIYF. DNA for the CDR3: TGTGCCAGCAGTGGACAGGGGGCTGGAAACACCATATATTTT.

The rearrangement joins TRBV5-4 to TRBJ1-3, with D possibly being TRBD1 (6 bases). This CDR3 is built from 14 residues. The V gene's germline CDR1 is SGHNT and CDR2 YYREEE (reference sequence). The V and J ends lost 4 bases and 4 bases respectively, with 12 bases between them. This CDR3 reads CASSGGGAGNTIYF. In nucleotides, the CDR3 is TGTGCCAGCAGCGGCGGGGGGGCCGGAAACACCATATATTTT. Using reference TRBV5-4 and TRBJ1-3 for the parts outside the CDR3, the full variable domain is ETGVTQSPTHLIKTRGQQVTLRCSSQSGHNTVSWYQQALGQGPQFIFQYYREEENGRGNFPPRFSGLQFPNYSSELNVNALELDDSALYLCASSGGGAGNTIYFGEGSWLTVV.

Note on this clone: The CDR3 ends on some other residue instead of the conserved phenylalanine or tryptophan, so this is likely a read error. The CDR3 DNA follows: TGTGCCAGCAGTTCGCGACAGGGGAATTCACCCCTCCACCTT. Translation gives CASSSRQGNSPLHL. The chain employs TRBV6-6 and TRBJ1-6, with 8 nucleotides matching TRBD1. J gave up 7 bases and V 4 bases, and 3 bases lay outside the gene matches. CDR1 is MNHNY and CDR2 is SVGAGI in the germline V gene (reference sequence). This CDR3 contains 14 residues.

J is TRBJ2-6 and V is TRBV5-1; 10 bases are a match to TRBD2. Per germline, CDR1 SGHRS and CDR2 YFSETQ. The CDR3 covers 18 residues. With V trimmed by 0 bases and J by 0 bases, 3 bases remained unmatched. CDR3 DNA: TGCGCCAGCAGCTTGGAACTAGCGGGGAGCTCTGGGGCCAACGTCCTGACTTTC. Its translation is CASSLELAGSSGANVLTF.

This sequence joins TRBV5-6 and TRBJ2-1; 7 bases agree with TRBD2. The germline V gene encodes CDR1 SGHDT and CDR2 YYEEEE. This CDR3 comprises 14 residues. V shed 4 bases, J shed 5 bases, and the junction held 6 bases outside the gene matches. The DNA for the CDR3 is TGTGCCAGCAGCCAAGGGACTACCGACAATGAGCAGTTCTTC. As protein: CASSQGTTDNEQFF.

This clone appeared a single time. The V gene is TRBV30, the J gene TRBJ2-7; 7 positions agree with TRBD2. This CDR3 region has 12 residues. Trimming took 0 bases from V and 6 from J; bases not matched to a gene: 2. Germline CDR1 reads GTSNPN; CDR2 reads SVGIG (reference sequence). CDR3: CAWSVSGGEQYF. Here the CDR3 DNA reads TGTGCCTGGAGTGTGTCGGGGGGCGAGCAGTACTTC.

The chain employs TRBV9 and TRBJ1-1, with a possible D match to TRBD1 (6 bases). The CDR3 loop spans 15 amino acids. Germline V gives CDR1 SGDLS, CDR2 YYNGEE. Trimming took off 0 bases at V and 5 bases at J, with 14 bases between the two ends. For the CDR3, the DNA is TGTGCCAGCAGCGTAGGGGCGGGGGCCGCGACTGAAGCTTTCTTT. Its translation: CASSVGAGAATEAFF.

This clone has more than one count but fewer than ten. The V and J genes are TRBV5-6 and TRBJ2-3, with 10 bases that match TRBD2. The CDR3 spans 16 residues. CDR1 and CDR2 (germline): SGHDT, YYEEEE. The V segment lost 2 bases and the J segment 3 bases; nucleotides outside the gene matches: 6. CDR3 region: CASSLAGGPRTDTQYF. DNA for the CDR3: TGTGCCAGCAGCTTAGCGGGAGGGCCTAGGACAGATACGCAGTATTTT.

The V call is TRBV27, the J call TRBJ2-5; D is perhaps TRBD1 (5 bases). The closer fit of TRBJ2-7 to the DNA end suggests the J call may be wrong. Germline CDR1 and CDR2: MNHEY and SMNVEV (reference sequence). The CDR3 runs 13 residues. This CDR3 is CASKGREMYEQYF. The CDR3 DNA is TGTGCCAGCAAGGGCAGGGAAATGTACGAGCAGTACTTC.

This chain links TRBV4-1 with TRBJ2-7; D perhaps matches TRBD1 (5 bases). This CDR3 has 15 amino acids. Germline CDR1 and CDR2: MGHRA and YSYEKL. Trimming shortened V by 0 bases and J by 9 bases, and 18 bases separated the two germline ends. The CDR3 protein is CASSQETQATHGQYF. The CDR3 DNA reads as TGCGCCAGCAGCCAAGAGACACAGGCTACTCACGGGCAGTACTTC.

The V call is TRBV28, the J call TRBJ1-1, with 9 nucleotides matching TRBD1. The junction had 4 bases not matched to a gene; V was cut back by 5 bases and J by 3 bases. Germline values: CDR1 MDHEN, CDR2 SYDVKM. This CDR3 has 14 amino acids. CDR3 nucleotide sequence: TGTGCCAGCAGTCCTTGGACAGGGGACACTGAAGCTTTCTTT. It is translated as CASSPWTGDTEAFF.

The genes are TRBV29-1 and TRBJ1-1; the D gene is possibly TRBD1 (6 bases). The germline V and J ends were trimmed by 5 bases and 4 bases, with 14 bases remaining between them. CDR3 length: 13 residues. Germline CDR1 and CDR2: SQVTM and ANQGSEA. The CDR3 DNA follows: TGCAGCGTTTCACAGGGTGCAGGCACTGAAGCTTTCTTT. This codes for CSVSQGAGTEAFF.

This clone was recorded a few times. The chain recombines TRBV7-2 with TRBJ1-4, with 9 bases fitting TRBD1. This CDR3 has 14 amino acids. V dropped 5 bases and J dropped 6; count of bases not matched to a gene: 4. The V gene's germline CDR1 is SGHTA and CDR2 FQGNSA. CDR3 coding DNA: TGTGCCAGCAGCCCTAGGACAGGGGATGAAAAACTGTTTTTT. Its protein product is CASSPRTGDEKLFF.

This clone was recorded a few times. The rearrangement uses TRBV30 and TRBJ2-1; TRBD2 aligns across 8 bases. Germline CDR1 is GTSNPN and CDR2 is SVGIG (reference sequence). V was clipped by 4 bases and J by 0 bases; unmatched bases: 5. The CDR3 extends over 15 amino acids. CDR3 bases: TGTGCCTGGAAGGGACTAGGTTACTCCTACAATGAGCAGTTCTTC. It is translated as CAWKGLGYSYNEQFF. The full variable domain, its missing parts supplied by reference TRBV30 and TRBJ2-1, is SQTIHQWPATLVQPVGSPLSLECTVEGTSNPNLYWYRQAAGRGLQLLFYSVGIGQISSEVPQNLSASRPQDRQFILSSKKLLLSDSGFYLCAWKGLGYSYNEQFFGPGTRLTVL.

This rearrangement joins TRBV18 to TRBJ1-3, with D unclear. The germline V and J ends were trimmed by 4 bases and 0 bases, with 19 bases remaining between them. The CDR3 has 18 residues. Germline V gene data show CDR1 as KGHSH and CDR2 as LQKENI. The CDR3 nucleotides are TGTGCCAGCTCACTAACGGTGGGCCTCTCCAGCTCTGGAAACACCATATATTTT. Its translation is CASSLTVGLSSSGNTIYF.

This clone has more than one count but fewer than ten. The CDR3 loop reads CASSLSAGSHAEAFF. The CDR3 DNA reads TGTGCCAGCAGTTTATCGGCCGGGTCTCACGCTGAAGCTTTCTTT. The V call is TRBV27, the J call TRBJ1-1; D uncertain. Germline CDR1 MNHEY, CDR2 SMNVEV (reference sequence). This CDR3 is built from 15 residues. Deletions cut 0 bases from V and 6 bases from J, with 14 bases between.